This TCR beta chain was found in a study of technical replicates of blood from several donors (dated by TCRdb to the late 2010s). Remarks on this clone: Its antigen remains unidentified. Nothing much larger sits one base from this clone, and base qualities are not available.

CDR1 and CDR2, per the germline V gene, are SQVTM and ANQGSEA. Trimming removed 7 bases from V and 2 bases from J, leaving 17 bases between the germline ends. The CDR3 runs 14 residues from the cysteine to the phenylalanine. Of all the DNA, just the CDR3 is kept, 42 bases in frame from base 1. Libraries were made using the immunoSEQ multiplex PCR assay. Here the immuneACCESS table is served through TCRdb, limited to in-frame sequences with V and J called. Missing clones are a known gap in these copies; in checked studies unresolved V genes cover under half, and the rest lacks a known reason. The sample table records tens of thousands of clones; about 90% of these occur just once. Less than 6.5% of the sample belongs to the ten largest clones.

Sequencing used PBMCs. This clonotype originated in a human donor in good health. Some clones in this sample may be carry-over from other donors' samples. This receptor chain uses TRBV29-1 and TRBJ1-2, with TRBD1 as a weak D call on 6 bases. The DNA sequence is TGCAGCGCAGGCAGCCTCCAGGGGAACTATGGCTACACCTTC. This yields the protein CSAGSLQGNYGYTF.